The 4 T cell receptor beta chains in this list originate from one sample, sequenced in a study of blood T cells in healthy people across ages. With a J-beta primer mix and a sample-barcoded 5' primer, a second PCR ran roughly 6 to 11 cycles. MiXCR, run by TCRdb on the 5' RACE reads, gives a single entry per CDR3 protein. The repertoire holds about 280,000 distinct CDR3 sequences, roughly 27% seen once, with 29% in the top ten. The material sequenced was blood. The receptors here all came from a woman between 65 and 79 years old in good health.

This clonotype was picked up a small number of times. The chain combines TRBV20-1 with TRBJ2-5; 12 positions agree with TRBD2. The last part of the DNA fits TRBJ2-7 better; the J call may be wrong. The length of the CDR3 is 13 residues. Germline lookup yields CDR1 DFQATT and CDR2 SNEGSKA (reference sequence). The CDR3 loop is CSSMTSGSDEQYF. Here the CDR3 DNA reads TGCAGTTCTATGACTAGCGGGAGCGACGAGCAGTACTTC.

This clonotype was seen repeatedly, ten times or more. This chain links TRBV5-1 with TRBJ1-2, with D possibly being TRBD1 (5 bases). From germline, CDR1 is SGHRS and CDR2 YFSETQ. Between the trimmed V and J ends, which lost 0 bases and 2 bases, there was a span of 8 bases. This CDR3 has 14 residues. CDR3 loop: CASSLGGENYGYTF. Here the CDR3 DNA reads TGCGCCAGCAGCTTGGGAGGGGAGAACTATGGCTACACCTTC.

As DNA, the CDR3 is TGTGCCAGCAGCTTCTTTGGGGTCGGTGGGAAAAAACTGTTTTTT. It yields the protein CASSFFGVGGKKLFF. This chain joins TRBV7-2 and TRBJ1-4; D is unresolved. Trimming took 3 bases from V and 9 from J, leaving 17 bases between them. Germline V gives CDR1 SGHTA, CDR2 FQGNSA. This CDR3 spans 15 amino acids.

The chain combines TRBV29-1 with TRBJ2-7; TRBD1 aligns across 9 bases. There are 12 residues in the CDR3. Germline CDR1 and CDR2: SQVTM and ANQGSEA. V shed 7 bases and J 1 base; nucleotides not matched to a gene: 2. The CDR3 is CSAGTGSYEQYF. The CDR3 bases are TGCAGCGCCGGGACAGGGTCCTACGAGCAGTACTTC.